The rows below give T cell receptor beta chains drawn from one sample of a study of tumor-infiltrating lymphocytes in localized non-small cell lung cancer. Method: immunoSEQ multiplex PCR; TCRdb's copy keeps in-frame clones and lacks some. The sample holds approximately 6,600 clones, around 69% seen once. The sample taken for sequencing was lung tumor tissue. The receptor source for this set is a human donor with non-small cell lung cancer. Each CDR3 is given with its conserved first and last residue. A D gene is named only where the DNA matches it firmly. Not every row has a clone size; where given, it reads once, few, many or a size class.

-,TRBD1,TRBV19,TRBJ1-2,TGTGCCAGTACTAAGACAGGGGGAAGGAATGGCTACACCTTC,CASTKTGGRNGYTF
-,-,TRBV19,TRBJ1-1,TGTGCCAGTAGTGTACAGGGAAGGGGCACTGAAGCTTTCTTT,CASSVQGRGTEAFF
-,-,TRBV10-3,TRBJ2-7,TGTGCCATCTTCGCGGGTGATACCTACGAGCAGTACTTC,CAIFAGDTYEQYF
few,TRBD1,TRBV6-1,TRBJ1-3,TGTGCCAGCTGGACAGGGGGCTCTGGAAACACCATATATTTT,CASWTGGSGNTIYF
-,TRBD1,TRBV6-1,TRBJ1-5,TGTGCCAGCAGTGAAGCTAGGGGCAGGGGGCTCGGTCAGCCCCAGCATTTT,CASSEARGRGLGQPQHF
-,-,TRBV28,TRBJ2-7,TGTGCCAGCAGTTTAACCTCCGAGCAGTACTTC,CASSLTSEQYF
-,-,TRBV18,TRBJ1-5,TGTGCCAGCTCAATGGACGGGAGCAATCAGCCCCAGCATTTT,CASSMDGSNQPQHF
few,-,TRBV7-9,TRBJ1-2,TGTGCCAGCAGCTTAGAGGTCACCGAGTCCTATGGCTACACCTTC,CASSLEVTESYGYTF
-,-,TRBV6-1,TRBJ2-3,TGTGCCAGCAGTGAAGGGGACGGAGTAAGCTATACAGATACGCAGTATTTT,CASSEGDGVSYTDTQYF
-,TRBD1,TRBV10-3,TRBJ1-2,TGTGCCATCAGTGAGTTGGGACAGGCTCTTAACTATGGCTACACCTTC,CAISELGQALNYGYTF
-,TRBD1,TRBV4-2,TRBJ1-2,TGTGCCAGCAGCCAAGTGATTGAGGGACAGAGGACAGTCTATGGCTACACCTTC,CASSQVIEGQRTVYGYTF
-,-,TRBV10-3,TRBJ2-1,TGTGCCATCGGGTGGGGTAATGAGCAGTTCTTC,CAIGWGNEQFF
once,-,TRBV11-2,TRBJ1-5,TGTGCCAGCAGCTTAGATCGGCAGATCAATCAGCCCCAGCATTTT,CASSLDRQINQPQHF
few,-,TRBV7-8,TRBJ2-2,TGTGCCAGCAGCTTAGACAGGCTTGTGGGGGAGCTGTTTTTT,CASSLDRLVGELFF
-,-,TRBV7-7,TRBJ1-3,TGTGCTAGCAGCTTAGACAGCTCTGGAAACACCATATATTTT,CASSLDSSGNTIYF
-,-,TRBV6-5,TRBJ1-5,TGTGCCAGCCGACGCACAGGGAGGAATCAGCCCCAGCATTTT,CASRRTGRNQPQHF
few,TRBD2,TRBV29-1,TRBJ2-5,TGCAGCGTTGCTTCGGGGGGGCTGGCGACCCAGTACTTC,CSVASGGLATQYF
once,TRBD2,TRBV11-2,TRBJ2-5,TGTGCCAGCAGCCGAGCTCCCAGGACTAGCGGGGGGGCGGGAGAGACCCAGTACTTC,CASSRAPRTSGGAGETQYF
-,TRBD1,TRBV10-3,TRBJ2-7,TGTGCCAACGGACAGGGTGGCTACGAGCAGTACTTC,CANGQGGYEQYF
-,-,TRBV5-5,TRBJ1-5,TGTGCCAGCAGCTTGGCGGGCGGGAATCAGCCCCAGCATTTT,CASSLAGGNQPQHF
-,-,TRBV6-6,TRBJ1-1,TGTGCCAGCAGTCCGGGACACATGAACACTGAAGCTTTCTTT,CASSPGHMNTEAFF
-,-,TRBV7-9,TRBJ1-6,TGTGCCAGCAGCTTAGTAGACCCGACCCTCCACTTT,CASSLVDPTLHF
-,-,TRBV28,TRBJ1-3,TGTGCCAGCAGTTTTAAGGGCTCTGGAAACACCATATATTTT,CASSFKGSGNTIYF
few,-,TRBV5-6,TRBJ2-5,TGTGCCAGCAGCTACGGACAGAAACAAGAGACCCAGTACTTC,CASSYGQKQETQYF
-,-,TRBV5-1,TRBJ1-1,TGCGCCAGCAGCTTACTTGGGGACACTGAAGCTTTCTTT,CASSLLGDTEAFF
once,-,TRBV2,TRBJ2-7,TGTGCCAGCAGTATCGACAGCTACGAGCAGTACTTC,CASSIDSYEQYF
once,-,TRBV11-3,TRBJ1-1,TGTGCCAGCAGCTTAGTTACAGGAAGTCGAGCTTTCTTT,CASSLVTGSRAFF
-,-,TRBV14,TRBJ2-7,TGTGCCAGCAGCCAACATCTCGTCGGCGAGCAGTACTTC,CASSQHLVGEQYF
-,-,TRBV19,TRBJ1-2,TGTGCCAGTAGTATATGGGGCAGGGGAAGGAGTTTCTCCACCTTC,CASSIWGRGRSFSTF
-,-,TRBV5-1,TRBJ2-3,TGCGCCAGCAGCTCCAACGGACTTACAGATACGCAGTATTTT,CASSSNGLTDTQYF
medium-sized,TRBD2,TRBV4-1,TRBJ2-1,TGCGCCAGCAGCCCGGGGGGTCGCAATGAGCAGTTCTTC,CASSPGGRNEQFF
-,-,TRBV4-1,TRBJ2-1,TGCGCCAGCAGCCAAGAAGACTCTAATGAGCAGTTCTTC,CASSQEDSNEQFF
few,-,TRBV7-9,TRBJ1-2,TGTGCCAGCAGCTCCATCGGTCTCCCGGGCTACACCTTC,CASSSIGLPGYTF
-,-,TRBV7-3,TRBJ2-5,TGTGCCAGCAGCTTAACACCGGGAGAGACCCAGTACTTC,CASSLTPGETQYF
few,-,TRBV12-5,TRBJ2-7,TGTGCTAGTGTTTCCGCGCCGGCCTACGAGCAGTACTTC,CASVSAPAYEQYF
-,TRBD1,TRBV6-1,TRBJ1-3,TGTGCCAGCACACAGGGGGGCAACACCATATATTTT,CASTQGGNTIYF
-,-,TRBV6-5,TRBJ2-3,TGTGCCAGCAGTTACTCAGGTACCAGATCCACAGATACGCAGTATTTT,CASSYSGTRSTDTQYF
-,-,TRBV4-3,TRBJ1-6,TGCGCCAGCAGCCAAGAGGGGCAACAGGGTGGTTCACCCCTCCACTTT,CASSQEGQQGGSPLHF
few,-,TRBV5-6,TRBJ2-5,TGTGCCAGCAGCTTGGCAGGGGCAAAGACCCAGTACTTC,CASSLAGAKTQYF
-,TRBD1,TRBV7-9,TRBJ2-7,TGTGCCAGCAGCCCTCACGGGACAGGGGGCGACGGAACCTACGAGCAGTACTTC,CASSPHGTGGDGTYEQYF
few,-,TRBV9,TRBJ2-1,TGTGCCAGCAGCGTGAAGGTGAGCTCCTACAATGAGCAGTTCTTC,CASSVKVSSYNEQFF
-,-,TRBV25-1,TRBJ2-7,TGTGCCAGCAGTGAGGGCTACGAGCAGTACTTC,CASSEGYEQYF
few,-,TRBV9,TRBJ2-7,TGTGCCAGCAGCGTAGGAGATGGGGGTCCGGGGATTCTCTACGAGCAGTACTTC,CASSVGDGGPGILYEQYF
-,-,TRBV7-2,TRBJ1-2,TGTGCCAGCAGCGTCAGGGGAGGAGTGAGCTATGGCTACACCTTC,CASSVRGGVSYGYTF
-,TRBD1,TRBV7-2,TRBJ1-2,TGTGCCAGCAGCCTCCAGGGGGGCTATGGCTACACCTTC,CASSLQGGYGYTF
-,TRBD1,TRBV19,TRBJ2-7,TGTGCCAGTAGTCAAGACAGGGGGGTAAACGAGCAGTACTTC,CASSQDRGVNEQYF
-,-,TRBV6-5,TRBJ1-3,TGTGCCAGCAGTTCCCGGGGGCGGAACTCTGGAAACACCATATATTTT,CASSSRGRNSGNTIYF
-,-,TRBV2,TRBJ1-2,TGTGCCAGCAGTGTTGCAGGGGACTATGGCTACACCTTC,CASSVAGDYGYTF
-,TRBD1,TRBV9,TRBJ1-6,TGTGCCAGCAGCGGGACAGGGGGCTCACCCCTCCACTTT,CASSGTGGSPLHF
-,-,TRBV6-5,TRBJ1-1,TGTGCCAGCAGTTATGGGGTCGGCACTGAAGCTTTCTTT,CASSYGVGTEAFF
-,-,TRBV11-2,TRBJ1-2,TGTGCCAGCAGCACCGGGAACTATGGCTACACCTTC,CASSTGNYGYTF
-,-,TRBV28,TRBJ2-7,TGTGCCAGCCATTATACTCTTGGGGGCGGACGCTACGAGCAGTACTTC,CASHYTLGGGRYEQYF
medium-sized,TRBD1,TRBV10-3,TRBJ2-7,TGTGCCGCCGCCGGGACAGGTCCCCCCGAGCAGTACTTC,CAAAGTGPPEQYF
-,-,TRBV5-1,TRBJ2-2,TGCGCCAGCATTAAGGCCGGGGAGCTGTTTTTT,CASIKAGELFF
-,TRBD1,TRBV6-5,TRBJ2-7,TGTGCCAGCAGCCCCGGGACAGGGAACGAGCAGTACTTC,CASSPGTGNEQYF